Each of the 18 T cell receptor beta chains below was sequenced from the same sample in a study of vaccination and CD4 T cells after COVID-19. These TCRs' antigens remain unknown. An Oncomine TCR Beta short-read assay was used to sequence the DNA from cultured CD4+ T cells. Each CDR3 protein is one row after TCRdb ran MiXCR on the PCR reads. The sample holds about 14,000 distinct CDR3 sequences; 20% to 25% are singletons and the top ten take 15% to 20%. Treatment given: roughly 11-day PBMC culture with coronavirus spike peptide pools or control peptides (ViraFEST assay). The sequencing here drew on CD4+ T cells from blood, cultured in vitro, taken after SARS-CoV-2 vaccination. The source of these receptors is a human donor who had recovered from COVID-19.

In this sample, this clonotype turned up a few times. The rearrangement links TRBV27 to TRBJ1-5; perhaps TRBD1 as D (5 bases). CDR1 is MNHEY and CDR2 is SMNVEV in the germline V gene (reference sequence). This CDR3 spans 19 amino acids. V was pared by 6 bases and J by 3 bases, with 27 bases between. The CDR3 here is CASREAGFRPESYNQPQHF. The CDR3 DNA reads TGTGCCAGCAGGGAAGCAGGGTTTCGTCCCGAAAGCTACAATCAGCCCCAGCATTTT.

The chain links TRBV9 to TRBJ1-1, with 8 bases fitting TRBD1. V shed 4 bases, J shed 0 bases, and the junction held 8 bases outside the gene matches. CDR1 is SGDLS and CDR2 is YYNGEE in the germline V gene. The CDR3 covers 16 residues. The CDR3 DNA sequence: TGTGCCAGCAGCCTTTTAACAGGGGGGATGAACACTGAAGCTTTCTTT. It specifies CASSLLTGGMNTEAFF.

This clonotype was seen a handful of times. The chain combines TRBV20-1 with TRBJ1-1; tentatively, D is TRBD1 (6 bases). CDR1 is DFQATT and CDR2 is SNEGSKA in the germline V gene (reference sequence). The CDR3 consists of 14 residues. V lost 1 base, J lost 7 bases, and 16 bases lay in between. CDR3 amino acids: CSARARGVTSEAFF. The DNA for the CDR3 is TGCAGTGCTAGAGCGAGGGGGGTCACTAGTGAAGCTTTCTTT.

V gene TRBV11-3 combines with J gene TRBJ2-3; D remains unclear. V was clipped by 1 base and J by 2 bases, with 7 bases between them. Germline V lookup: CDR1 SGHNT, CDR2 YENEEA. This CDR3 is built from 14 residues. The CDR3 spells CASSLVPDTDTQYF. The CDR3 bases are TGTGCCAGCAGCTTAGTCCCGGACACAGATACGCAGTATTTT.

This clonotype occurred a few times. The CDR3 nucleotides are TGTGCCAGCAGTTCCAGTGGGGACCTCTATGGCTACACCTTC. Translated, it gives CASSSSGDLYGYTF. This chain links TRBV28 with TRBJ1-2; D is possibly TRBD1 (5 bases). The V gene's germline CDR1 is MDHEN and CDR2 SYDVKM. Trimming left V 4 bases short and J 4 bases short, with 13 bases between. The CDR3 consists of 14 residues.

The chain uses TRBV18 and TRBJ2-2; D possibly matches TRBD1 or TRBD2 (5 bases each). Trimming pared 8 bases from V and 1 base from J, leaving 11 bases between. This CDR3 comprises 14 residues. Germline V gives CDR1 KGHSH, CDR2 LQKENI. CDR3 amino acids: CASPRDLNTGELFF. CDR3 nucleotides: TGTGCCAGCCCACGGGACCTGAACACCGGGGAGCTGTTTTTT.

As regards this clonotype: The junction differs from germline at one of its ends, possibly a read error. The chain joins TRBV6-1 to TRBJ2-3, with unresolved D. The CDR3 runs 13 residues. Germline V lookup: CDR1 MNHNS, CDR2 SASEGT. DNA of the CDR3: TGTGCCGGCAGACTCGGCCCCAAAGATACGCAGTATTTT. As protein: CAGRLGPKDTQYF.

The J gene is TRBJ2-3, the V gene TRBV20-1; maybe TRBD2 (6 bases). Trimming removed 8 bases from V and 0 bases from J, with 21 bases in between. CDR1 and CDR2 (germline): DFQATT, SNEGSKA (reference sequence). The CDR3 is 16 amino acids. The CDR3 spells CSSLGPSATSTDTQYF. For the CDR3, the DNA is TGCAGTTCCTTGGGGCCTAGCGCAACTAGCACAGATACGCAGTATTTT.

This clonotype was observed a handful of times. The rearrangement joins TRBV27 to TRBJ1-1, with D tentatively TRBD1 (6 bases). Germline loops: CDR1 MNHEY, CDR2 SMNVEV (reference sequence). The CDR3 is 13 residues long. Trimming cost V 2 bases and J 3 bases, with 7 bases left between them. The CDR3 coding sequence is TGTGCCAGCAGTTTAAACAGGGACACTGAAGCTTTCTTT. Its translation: CASSLNRDTEAFF.

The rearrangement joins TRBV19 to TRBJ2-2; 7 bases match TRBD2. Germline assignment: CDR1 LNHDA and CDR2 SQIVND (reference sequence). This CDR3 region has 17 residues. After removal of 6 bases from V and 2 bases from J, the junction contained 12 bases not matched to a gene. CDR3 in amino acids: CASRMGRGGGNTGELFF. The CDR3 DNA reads TGTGCCAGTAGAATGGGTCGTGGCGGGGGTAACACCGGGGAGCTGTTTTTT.

This CDR3 is CASSFGGRGAFF. The CDR3 nucleotides are TGTGCCAGCAGTTTTGGCGGGCGGGGAGCTTTCTTT. The chain has TRBV28 and TRBJ1-1; D unresolved. This CDR3 contains 12 residues. In germline, CDR1 is MDHEN, CDR2 SYDVKM. The V end lost 3 bases, the J end lost 10 bases, and 12 bases lay between the germline ends.

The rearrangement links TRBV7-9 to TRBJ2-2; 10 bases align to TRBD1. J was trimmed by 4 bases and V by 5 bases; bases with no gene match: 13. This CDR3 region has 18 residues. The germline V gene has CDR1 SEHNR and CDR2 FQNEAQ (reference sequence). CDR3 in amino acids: CASSPRTTGGVSTGELFF. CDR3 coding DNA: TGTGCCAGCAGCCCGCGGACGACAGGGGGCGTGAGCACCGGGGAGCTGTTTTTT.

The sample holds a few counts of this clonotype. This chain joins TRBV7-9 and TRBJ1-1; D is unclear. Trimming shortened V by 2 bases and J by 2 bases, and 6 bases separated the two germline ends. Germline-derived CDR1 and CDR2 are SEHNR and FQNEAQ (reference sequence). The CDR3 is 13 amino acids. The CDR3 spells CASSLSANTEAFF. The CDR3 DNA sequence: TGTGCCAGCAGCTTATCGGCAAACACTGAAGCTTTCTTT.

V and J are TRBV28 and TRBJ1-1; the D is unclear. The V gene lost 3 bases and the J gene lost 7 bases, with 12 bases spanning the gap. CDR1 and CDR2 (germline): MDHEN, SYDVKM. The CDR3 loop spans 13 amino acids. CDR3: CASSFKWGGEAFF. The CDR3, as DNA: TGTGCCAGCAGTTTCAAGTGGGGTGGTGAAGCTTTCTTT.

The CDR3 protein is CASSLNPSGYEQYF. CDR3 DNA: TGCGCCAGCAGCTTGAATCCTAGCGGATACGAGCAGTACTTC. The chain joins TRBV5-1 to TRBJ2-7; 7 positions agree with TRBD2. The V gene end was trimmed by 1 base and the J gene end by 4 bases; junction bases not matched to a gene: 5. The CDR3 has 14 residues. Germline CDR1 and CDR2: SGHRS and YFSETQ.

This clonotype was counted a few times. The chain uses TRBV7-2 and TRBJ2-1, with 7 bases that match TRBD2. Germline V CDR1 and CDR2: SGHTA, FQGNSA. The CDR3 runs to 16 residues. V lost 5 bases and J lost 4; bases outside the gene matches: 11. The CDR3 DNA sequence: TGTGCCAGCAGCACCCAAAGCGGGACCAGTTACAATGAGCAGTTCTTC. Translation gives CASSTQSGTSYNEQFF.

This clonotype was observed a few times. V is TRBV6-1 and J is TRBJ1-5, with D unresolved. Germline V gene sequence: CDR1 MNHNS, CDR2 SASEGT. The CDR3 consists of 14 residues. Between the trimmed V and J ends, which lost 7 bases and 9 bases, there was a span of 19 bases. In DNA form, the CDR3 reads TGTGCCAGCAAAGAAATAGGCCGATCAGGGCCCCAGCATTTT. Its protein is CASKEIGRSGPQHF.

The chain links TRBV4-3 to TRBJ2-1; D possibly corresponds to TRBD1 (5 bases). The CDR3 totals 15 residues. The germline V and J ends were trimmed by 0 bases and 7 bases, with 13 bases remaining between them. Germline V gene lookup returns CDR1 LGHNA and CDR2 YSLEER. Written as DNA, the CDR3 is TGCGCCAGCAGCCAAGACCCGCGTCAGGGAAATGAGCAGTTCTTC. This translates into CASSQDPRQGNEQFF.